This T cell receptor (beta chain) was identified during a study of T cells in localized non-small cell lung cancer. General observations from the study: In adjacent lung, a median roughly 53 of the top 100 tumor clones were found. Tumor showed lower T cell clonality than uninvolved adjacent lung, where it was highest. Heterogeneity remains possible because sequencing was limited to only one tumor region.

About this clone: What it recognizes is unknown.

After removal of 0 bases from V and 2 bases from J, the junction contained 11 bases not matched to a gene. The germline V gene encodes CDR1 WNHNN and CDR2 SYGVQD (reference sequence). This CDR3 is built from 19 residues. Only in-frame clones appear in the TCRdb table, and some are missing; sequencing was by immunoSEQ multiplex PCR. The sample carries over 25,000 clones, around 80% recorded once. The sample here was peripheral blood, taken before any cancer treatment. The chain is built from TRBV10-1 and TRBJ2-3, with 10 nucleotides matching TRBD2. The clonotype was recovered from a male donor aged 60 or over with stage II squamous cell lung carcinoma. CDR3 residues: CASSESILRTSGDTDTQYF. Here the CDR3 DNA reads TGCGCCAGCAGTGAGTCGATCCTTCGTACTAGCGGGGACACAGATACGCAGTATTTT.